This entry concerns a single T cell receptor beta chain. The data derive from a study of blood T cell repertoires in COVID-19. Study-wide context: COVID-19 samples, acute and convalescent, were from the United States, Italy and Spain.

Germline V gene lookup returns CDR1 LGHDT and CDR2 YNNKEL (reference sequence). The trim removed 1 base at V and 8 bases at J, leaving 10 bases unmatched. There are 16 residues in the CDR3. Measured with immunoSEQ multiplex PCR; TCRdb has only the in-frame clones, and not every one. The data contain a few hundred thousand clones, roughly 84% of them seen just once; the ten biggest clones take up around 1%. This receptor was taken from a human donor with COVID-19, enrolled during active disease. The donor label of this sample is uncertain. This chain links TRBV3-1 (or the pseudogene TRBV3-2) with TRBJ2-1, with TRBD1 matching over 8 bases. What was sequenced was peripheral blood. CDR3 residues: CASSQGGQGGWDEQFF. The DNA of the CDR3 is TGTGCCAGCAGCCAAGGAGGACAGGGAGGCTGGGATGAGCAGTTCTTC.